This T cell receptor (beta chain) is drawn from a study of T-cell reconstitution after alpha-beta-depleted transplantation in children. Regarding the study as a whole: Some patients owed their high day-60 TCRbeta diversity to surviving recipient T cells and thymic progenitors. Reportedly, roughly two months post-transplant, alpha-beta T cells arose from several hundred expanded graft clones. One year after transplant, T-cell counts and diversity came mostly from newly produced T cells.

This clonotype has more than one count but fewer than ten. The antigen is unknown. The CDR3 extends over 13 amino acids. Germline V gene sequence: CDR1 DFQATT, CDR2 SNEGSKA (reference sequence). Between the trimmed V and J ends, which lost 4 bases and 5 bases, there was a span of 12 bases. Unique molecular identifiers were incorporated during preparation of the TCRbeta library. TCRdb ran MiXCR on the PCR reads and lists one entry per CDR3 protein. Found here are almost 250,000 distinct CDR3 sequences, roughly 26% of them singletons; the top ten hold roughly 2.6%. The specimen comprised PBMCs, sampled before TCRalphabeta/CD19-depleted stem cell transplant. The clonotype comes from a girl aged 2 to 9 with Fanconi anemia, due to receive a stem cell transplant. This sequence joins TRBV20-1 and TRBJ1-5; D is unresolved. The CDR3 reads CSAKEIADQPQHF. As DNA, the CDR3 is TGCAGTGCTAAAGAGATAGCGGATCAGCCCCAGCATTTT.